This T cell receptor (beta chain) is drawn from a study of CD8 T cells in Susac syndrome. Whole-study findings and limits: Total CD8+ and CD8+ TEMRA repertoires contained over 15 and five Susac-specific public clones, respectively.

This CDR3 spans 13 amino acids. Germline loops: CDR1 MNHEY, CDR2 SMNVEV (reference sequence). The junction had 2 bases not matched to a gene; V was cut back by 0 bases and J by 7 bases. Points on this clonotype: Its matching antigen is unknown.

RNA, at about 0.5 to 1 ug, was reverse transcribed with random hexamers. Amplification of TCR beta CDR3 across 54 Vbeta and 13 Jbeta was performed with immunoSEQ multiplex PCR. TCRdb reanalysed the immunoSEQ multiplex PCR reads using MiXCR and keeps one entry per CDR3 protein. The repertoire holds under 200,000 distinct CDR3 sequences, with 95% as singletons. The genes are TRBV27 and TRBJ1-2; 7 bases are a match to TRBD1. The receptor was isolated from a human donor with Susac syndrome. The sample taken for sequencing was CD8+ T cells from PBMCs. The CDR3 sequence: CASSLSEGAGYTF. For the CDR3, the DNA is TGTGCCAGCAGTTTATCGGAGGGGGCTGGCTACACCTTC.